These 2 T cell receptor beta chains were all obtained from the same sample, sequenced in a study of blood T cell repertoires in COVID-19. Measured with immunoSEQ multiplex PCR; TCRdb has only the in-frame clones, and not every one. Of about 36,000 clones listed, roughly 87% are singletons. Sequences were obtained from peripheral blood. These TCRs come from a man aged 55 to 70 with acute or convalescent COVID-19.

The J gene is TRBJ2-3, the V gene TRBV24-1; a possible D gene is TRBD2 (6 bases). The germline CDR1 and CDR2 sequences are KGHDR and SFDVKD. Trimming removed 9 bases at V and 0 bases at J, with 18 bases between. The CDR3 totals 16 residues. CDR3: CATGHGRVSSTDTQYF. The CDR3 DNA is TGTGCCACCGGACACGGGAGAGTCTCTAGCACAGATACGCAGTATTTT.

V gene TRBV6-2 or TRBV6-3 combines with J gene TRBJ1-2, with TRBD1 identical over 7 bases. The ends lost 2 bases at V and 3 bases at J; junction bases unmatched: 3. The CDR3 has 14 amino acids. Germline values: CDR1 MNHEY, CDR2 SVGEGT. Written as DNA, the CDR3 is TGTGCCAGCAGTTACAGGGGGCAGCACTATGGCTACACCTTC. It specifies CASSYRGQHYGYTF.